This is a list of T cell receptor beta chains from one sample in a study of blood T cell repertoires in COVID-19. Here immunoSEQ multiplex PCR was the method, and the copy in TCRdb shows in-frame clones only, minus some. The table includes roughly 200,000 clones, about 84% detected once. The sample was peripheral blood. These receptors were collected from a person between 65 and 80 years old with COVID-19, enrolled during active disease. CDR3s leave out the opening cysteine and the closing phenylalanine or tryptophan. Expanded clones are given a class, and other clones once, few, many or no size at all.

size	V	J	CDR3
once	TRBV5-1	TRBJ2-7	ASSPTKVAGAIYEQY
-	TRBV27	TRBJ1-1	ASSLGGAITEAF
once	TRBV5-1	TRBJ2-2	ASSLTTSGTGELF
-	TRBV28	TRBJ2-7	ASSSTGGAYEQY
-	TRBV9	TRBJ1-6	ASSEGRGGPPDPYNSPLH
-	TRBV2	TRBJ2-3	ASSDGVEDTQY
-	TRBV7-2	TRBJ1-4	ASSLTGTMATTNEKLF
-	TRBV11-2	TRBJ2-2	ASSLGGLAGGAGELF
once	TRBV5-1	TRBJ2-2	ASSRGGSNTGELF
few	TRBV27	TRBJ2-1	ASSPRERGARNEQF
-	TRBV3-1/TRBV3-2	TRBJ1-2	ASSQDNLGHSNYT
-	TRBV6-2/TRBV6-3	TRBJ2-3	ASSSRTTTPRSGGVRDTQY
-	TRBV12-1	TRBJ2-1	ASSFEGGEQF
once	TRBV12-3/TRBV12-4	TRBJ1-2	ASRPRDLYGYT
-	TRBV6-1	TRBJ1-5	ASSEDRGQPQH
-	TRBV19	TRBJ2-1	ASSYQGTDYNEQF
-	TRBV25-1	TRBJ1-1	ASSPQRGITEAF
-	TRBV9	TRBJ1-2	ASSVTTSYGYT
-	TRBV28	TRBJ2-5	ASSSTQETQY
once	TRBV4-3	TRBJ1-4	ASSQVYRVKNEKLF
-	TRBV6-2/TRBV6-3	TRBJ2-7	ASSYSIYGSAYEQY
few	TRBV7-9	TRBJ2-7	ASSADRVSYEQY
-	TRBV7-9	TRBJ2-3	ASSLALGLAGLNTDTQY
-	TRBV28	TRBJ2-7	ASRGPGQGSAYEQY
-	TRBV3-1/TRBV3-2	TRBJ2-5	ASSSLVERQETQY
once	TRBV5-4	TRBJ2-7	ASSPGDRGWVSSYEQY
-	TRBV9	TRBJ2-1	ASSASPGFYNYNEQF
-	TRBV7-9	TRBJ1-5	ASSPGGQGIRQPQH
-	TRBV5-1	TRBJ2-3	ASSPDWSTDTQY
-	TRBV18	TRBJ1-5	ASSPQRNQPQH
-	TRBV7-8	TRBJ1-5	ASGSGTGVNQPQH
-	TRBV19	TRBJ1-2	ASSLIDRGYT
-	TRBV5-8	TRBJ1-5	ASSSSRGRRNQPQH
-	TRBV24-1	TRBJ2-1	ATSETGQGFPQRQF
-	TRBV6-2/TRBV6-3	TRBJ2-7	ASTPALYYEQY
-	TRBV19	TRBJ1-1	ASSVQMNTEAF
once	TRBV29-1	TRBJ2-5	SVELRGRGLETQY
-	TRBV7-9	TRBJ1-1	ASSSGAGQGSWAEAF
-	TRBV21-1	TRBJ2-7	ARKPIGGKHEQY
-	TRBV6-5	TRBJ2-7	ASSSMTGFYEQY
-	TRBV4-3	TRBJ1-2	ASSRTGTGSSYGYT